One T cell receptor (beta chain) is described in this entry. Generated by immunoSEQ multiplex PCR, the TCRdb table keeps only in-frame clones and is missing some. Here the sample spans around 68,000 clones, 90% to 95% being singletons. This sample stems from a study of shared T cell receptors in the human thymus. The CDR3 has 19 residues. V lost 0 bases to trimming and J lost 0 bases, with 20 bases between them. In germline, CDR1 is MNHEY, CDR2 SMNVEV (reference sequence). Sequences were obtained from thymocytes. The sequence derives from a human donor. The V and J genes are TRBV27 and TRBJ1-1; possible D gene TRBD1, 5 bases. The CDR3 nucleotides read TGTGCCAGCAGTTTATCTGCGACTTTAACCGGGACGGTGAACACTGAAGCTTTCTTT. Its translation is CASSLSATLTGTVNTEAFF.